This T cell receptor (beta chain) stems from a study of CD8 T cells in ankylosing spondylitis. It was by quantitative 5'-RACE with molecular barcodes that TCR beta libraries were made. Using its own MiXCR run on the 5' RACE reads, TCRdb lists one record per CDR3 protein. Seen here are about 310,000 distinct CDR3 sequences, about 20% observed once, and the top ten hold 3.5%. A remark on this clonotype: The target antigen is unknown.

Study observations and caveats: Some of the motif variants had earlier been found in reactive arthritis patients' fluid and blood.

The V gene lost 1 base and the J gene lost 2 bases, with 12 bases spanning the gap. CDR1 is SGHTA and CDR2 is FQGNSA in the germline V gene. The CDR3 has 15 amino acids. The chain is built from TRBV7-2 and TRBJ2-7; D not certain. Sequenced sample: blood, either unsorted or a sorted T cell fraction (not recorded which). The clonotype originates from a female donor with ankylosing spondylitis or in good health (not recorded which). Here the CDR3 DNA reads TGTGCCAGCAGCTTAGTTTGGGCCCGAGCCTACGAGCAGTACTTC. Encoded protein: CASSLVWARAYEQYF.